One and the same sample provided the 17 T cell receptor beta chains below, sequenced in a study of T-cell reconstitution after alpha-beta-depleted transplantation in children. The authors prepared the TCRbeta library with unique molecular identifiers. One entry per CDR3 protein, called by TCRdb with MiXCR from the PCR reads. The table shows approximately 350,000 distinct CDR3 sequences, with roughly 15% occurring only once. This sample comprised PBMCs, mostly from graft donor cells, obtained 360 days after TCRalphabeta/CD19-depleted stem cell transplant. The receptor source for this set is a male patient aged 2-15 years who had a stem cell transplant for acute lymphoblastic leukemia, so the T cells may come from the graft donor.

This clonotype was observed a few times. The chain couples TRBV15 to TRBJ2-3; 9 positions match TRBD1. CDR1 LNHNV and CDR2 YYDKDF come from the germline V gene (reference sequence). The CDR3 has 16 residues. With V trimmed by 3 bases and J by 0 bases, 4 bases remained unmatched. CDR3 region: CATSRGDRASTDTQYF. CDR3 nucleotides: TGTGCCACCAGCAGGGGGGACAGGGCGAGCACAGATACGCAGTATTTT. Variable domain in full (rest from reference TRBV15 and TRBJ2-3): DAMVIQNPRYQVTQFGKPVTLSCSQTLNHNVMYWYQQKSSQAPKLLFHYYDKDFNNEADTPDNFQSRRPNTSFCFLDIRSPGLGDTAMYLCATSRGDRASTDTQYFGPGTRLTVL.

This clonotype has more than one count but fewer than ten. This chain connects TRBV29-1 to TRBJ2-3; D remains ambiguous. The CDR3 sequence is 9 residues long. The germline V and J ends were trimmed by 6 bases and 4 bases, with 2 bases remaining between them. Germline lookup yields CDR1 SQVTM and CDR2 ANQGSEA. Here the CDR3 DNA reads TGCAGCGTGGCAGATACGCAGTATTTT. Its protein is CSVADTQYF.

This clonotype was detected only a few times. The chain carries TRBV12-3 or TRBV12-4 and TRBJ1-5; D remains ambiguous. The CDR3 spans 14 residues. The V end was cut by 5 bases, the J end by 0 bases, with 8 bases between. The CDR3 region is CASSPRVSNQPQHF. The DNA for the CDR3 is TGTGCCAGCAGTCCCCGTGTTAGCAATCAGCCCCAGCATTTT.

J is TRBJ2-3 and V is TRBV9; 8 nucleotides align to TRBD2. After removal of 0 bases from V and 2 bases from J, the junction contained 11 bases not matched to a gene. The CDR3 extends over 18 amino acids. The germline CDR1 and CDR2 sequences are SGDLS and YYNGEE. The DNA of the CDR3 is TGTGCCAGCAGCGTAGAAAGCGGGAGCACCCATCACACAGATACGCAGTATTTT. This sequence encodes CASSVESGSTHHTDTQYF. Drawing the rest from reference TRBV9 and TRBJ2-3, the complete variable domain is DSGVTQTPKHLITATGQRVTLRCSPRSGDLSVYWYQQSLDQGLQFLIQYYNGEERAKGNILERFSAQQFPDLHSELNLSSLELGDSALYFCASSVESGSTHHTDTQYFGPGTRLTVL.

This clonotype was seen a handful of times. The chain combines TRBV18 with TRBJ2-1; 12 nucleotides align to TRBD1. V was clipped by 6 bases and J by 7 bases; unmatched bases: 16. Germline V lookup: CDR1 KGHSH, CDR2 LQKENI. This CDR3 has 18 residues. This chain's CDR3 is CASSTLLRPGQGANEQFF. The CDR3 DNA reads TGTGCCAGCTCTACACTCCTACGTCCGGGACAGGGGGCAAATGAGCAGTTCTTC.

The gene calls are TRBV6-2 or TRBV6-3 and TRBJ1-5; D remains ambiguous. The length of the CDR3 is 15 residues. Trimming removed 2 bases at V and 12 bases at J, with 20 bases between. CDR1 and CDR2 from the germline V gene are MNHEY and SVGEGT. Here the CDR3 DNA reads TGTGCCAGCAGTTACCTGTTCGACTTCCCAAGTGGCCAGCATTTT. This gives the protein CASSYLFDFPSGQHF.

Ten or more counts support this clonotype. The chain has TRBV9 and TRBJ1-3, with TRBD1 matching 8 bases. Germline assignment: CDR1 SGDLS and CDR2 YYNGEE. V lost 0 bases and J lost 2; bases outside the gene matches: 4. This CDR3 is built from 16 residues. CDR3 amino acids: CASSVAPQGAGNTIYF. The CDR3 nucleotides read TGTGCCAGCAGCGTAGCCCCACAGGGGGCTGGAAACACCATATATTTT.

This clonotype has more than one count but fewer than ten. The chain is built from TRBV6-2 or TRBV6-3 and TRBJ2-1; 8 bases fit TRBD2. Trimming took 6 bases from V and 8 from J; bases not matched to a gene: 9. The CDR3 spans 14 residues. CDR1 MNHEY and CDR2 SVGEGT come from the germline V gene. The CDR3 loop reads CASSPGLAQDEQFF. In nucleotides, the CDR3 is TGTGCCAGCAGCCCCGGACTAGCTCAGGATGAGCAGTTCTTC.

This clonotype has more than one count but fewer than ten. The chain has TRBV29-1 and TRBJ1-2; D may be TRBD1 (5 bases). The CDR3 runs 12 residues. CDR1 and CDR2 (germline): SQVTM, ANQGSEA. The V end was cut by 6 bases, the J end by 4 bases, with 12 bases between. CDR3 nucleotides: TGCAGCGTGAGGGACGGAATCTATGGCTACACCTTC. This translates into CSVRDGIYGYTF.

This clonotype was picked up many times. The chain recombines TRBV11-2 with TRBJ1-6; D unresolved. The CDR3 runs to 16 residues. Trimming stripped 1 base from V and 1 base from J, with 8 bases between. The germline V gene encodes CDR1 SGHAT and CDR2 FQNNGV. For the CDR3, the DNA is TGTGCCAGCAGCTTAGGCTCGAGGTCCTATAATTCACCCCTCCACTTT. Amino acids: CASSLGSRSYNSPLHF.

The rearrangement links TRBV3-1 to TRBJ2-5, with D hard to call. The V and J ends lost 1 base and 1 base respectively, with 10 bases between them. Germline V lookup: CDR1 LGHDT, CDR2 YNNKEL (reference sequence). The CDR3 consists of 15 residues. CDR3 amino acids: CASSQGPGSQETQYF. CDR3 bases: TGTGCCAGCAGCCAAGGGCCCGGGTCCCAAGAGACCCAGTACTTC.

The genes are TRBV29-1 and TRBJ2-7, with no clear D. CDR3 length equals 11 residues. Germline V gene lookup returns CDR1 SQVTM and CDR2 ANQGSEA. Deletions cut 7 bases from V and 3 bases from J, with 10 bases between. CDR3 amino acids: CSAQTDYEQYF. The CDR3 region has the DNA TGCAGCGCCCAGACCGACTACGAGCAGTACTTC.

The chain uses TRBV5-1 and TRBJ2-3; 9 bases match TRBD1. Trimming took 0 bases from V and 4 from J; bases not matched to a gene: 6. Per germline, CDR1 SGHRS and CDR2 YFSETQ. This CDR3 has 16 amino acids. The CDR3 sequence is CASSLEDRGIADTQYF. CDR3 bases: TGCGCCAGCAGCTTGGAAGACAGGGGGATTGCAGATACGCAGTATTTT.

There are many counts of this clonotype. Germline and junction disagree at one end, which may indicate a read error. The genes are TRBV4-3 and TRBJ1-2; 7 nucleotides line up with TRBD1. CDR1 is LGHNA and CDR2 is YSLEER in the germline V gene. The CDR3 consists of 15 residues. CDR3 bases: TGCGCCAGCAGCCGAGGGACAGCATCTAACTATGACTACACTTTC. Encoded protein: CASSRGTASNYDYTF.

The rearrangement joins TRBV20-1 to TRBJ2-7, with 8 bases matching TRBD2. The V segment lost 0 bases and the J segment 5 bases; nucleotides outside the gene matches: 15. Germline V lookup: CDR1 DFQATT, CDR2 SNEGSKA (reference sequence). The CDR3 runs to 17 residues. CDR3 DNA: TGCAGTGCTAGAGATCTGCGGCTAGCGGGTCGAGGGAACGAGCAGTACTTC. It translates to CSARDLRLAGRGNEQYF.

V usage is TRBV4-2 and J usage is TRBJ2-7, with a weak D call TRBD1 (5 bases). Germline V gene data show CDR1 as LGHNA and CDR2 as YNFKEQ. The CDR3 totals 15 residues. The V and J ends lost 0 bases and 2 bases respectively, with 11 bases between them. CDR3 in amino acids: CASSQDGSRAYEQYF. DNA for the CDR3: TGTGCCAGCAGCCAAGATGGGTCCAGGGCCTACGAGCAGTACTTC.

Points on this clonotype: One junction end does not reproduce the germline sequence, and a read error may be involved. This chain joins TRBV4-2 and TRBJ2-7; a weak D match, TRBD1 (6 bases). This CDR3 is built from 15 residues. From germline, CDR1 is LGHNA and CDR2 YNFKEQ. The CDR3 reads CANSQEWDTGYEQYF. In nucleotides, the CDR3 is TGTGCCAACAGCCAAGAGTGGGACACAGGCTACGAGCAGTACTTC.